Presented here are 24 T cell receptor beta chains from one specimen sequenced in a study of blood T cells in healthy people across ages. For the second PCR, which ran for about 6 to 11 cycles, a sample-barcoded 5' primer and a J-beta primer mix were used. A single record per CDR3 protein comes from TCRdb applying MiXCR to the 5' RACE reads. This table has about 840,000 distinct CDR3 sequences, just under 30% appearing once. The same data also contributed to another study, on T cells of mothers and their children.

Sequenced: blood. The receptors were sampled from a woman aged 40 to 55 in good health.

The table lists this clonotype with a few counts. The chain uses TRBV18 and TRBJ2-1; 7 bases agree with TRBD1. The CDR3 has 12 amino acids. CDR1 and CDR2 (germline): KGHSH, LQKENI. Trimming cost V 8 bases and J 8 bases; bases outside gene matches: 6. CDR3 sequence (DNA): TGTGCCAGCACCACAGGGGACGATGAGCAGTTCTTC. Amino acid sequence: CASTTGDDEQFF.

This clonotype appeared a few times. The chain has TRBV20-1 and TRBJ1-1; no clear D gene. The V end lost 0 bases, the J end lost 1 base, and 9 bases lay between the germline ends. CDR3 length: 14 amino acids. Germline V gene sequence: CDR1 DFQATT, CDR2 SNEGSKA (reference sequence). This chain's CDR3 is CSARDLGRNTEAFF. As DNA, the CDR3 is TGCAGTGCTAGAGATCTGGGCAGGAACACTGAAGCTTTCTTT.

This clonotype turned up a few times. The chain joins TRBV12-5 to TRBJ2-1; TRBD2 matches 9 bases. Germline CDR1 is LGHNT and CDR2 is FRNRAP. The trim removed 2 bases at V and 7 bases at J, leaving 9 bases unmatched. There are 16 residues in the CDR3. Here the CDR3 reads CASGLLGAGGPNEQFF. The DNA of the CDR3 is TGTGCTAGTGGTTTGTTAGGGGCGGGGGGGCCAAATGAGCAGTTCTTC. Filled out from reference TRBV12-5 and TRBJ2-1, the complete variable domain reads DARVTQTPRHKVTEMGQEVTMRCQPILGHNTVFWYRQTMMQGLELLAYFRNRAPLDDSGMPKDRFSAEMPDATLATLKIQPSEPRDSAVYFCASGLLGAGGPNEQFFGPGTRLTVL.

In its sample, this clonotype was seen a few times. This sequence joins TRBV3-1 and TRBJ1-2; possible D gene TRBD1, 5 bases. Germline V CDR1 and CDR2: LGHDT, YNNKEL (reference sequence). Between the trimmed V and J ends, which lost 2 bases and 2 bases, there was a span of 9 bases. The CDR3 covers 14 residues. In nucleotides, the CDR3 is TGTGCCAGCAGCCAACGGGCAGGGAACTATGGCTACACCTTC. Residues: CASSQRAGNYGYTF.

The rearrangement joins TRBV20-1 to TRBJ2-7, with unresolved D. The CDR3 sequence is 13 residues long. The germline V gene encodes CDR1 DFQATT and CDR2 SNEGSKA (reference sequence). The ends were cut back, 3 bases at V and 3 bases at J, with 12 bases in the middle. CDR3 loop: CSASFVSGYEQYF. CDR3 nucleotides: TGCAGTGCTAGCTTCGTATCCGGCTACGAGCAGTACTTC.

The rearrangement uses TRBV27 and TRBJ2-3; D perhaps matches TRBD2 (7 bases). Germline CDR1 MNHEY, CDR2 SMNVEV (reference sequence). This CDR3 is 18 amino acids long. Deletions cut 2 bases from V and 4 bases from J, with 22 bases between. In DNA form, the CDR3 reads TGTGCCAGCAGTTTAGGGGCTTGGTTGTGGGGGGGCGCAGATACGCAGTATTTT. As protein: CASSLGAWLWGGADTQYF.

This clonotype has a handful of counts. The chain recombines TRBV28 with TRBJ1-2; weak D call: TRBD1 (5 bases). CDR1 is MDHEN, CDR2 SYDVKM, per germline. V lost 7 bases and J 7 bases, leaving 19 bases between the germline ends. The CDR3 contains 14 residues. The CDR3 DNA follows: TGTGCCAGCACCTCAGGGCCAGTGGTTAGTGGCTACACCTTC. Its protein is CASTSGPVVSGYTF.

This rearrangement joins TRBV20-1 to TRBJ2-7; the D gene is possibly TRBD2 (5 bases). The CDR3 length is 15 residues. V dropped 3 bases and J dropped 0 bases, with 15 bases sitting between them. Germline V lookup: CDR1 DFQATT, CDR2 SNEGSKA (reference sequence). CDR3 residues: CSASSAATSSYEQYF. The CDR3 coding sequence is TGCAGTGCTAGTTCGGCGGCCACTAGCTCCTACGAGCAGTACTTC.

Comment on this clonotype: Germline is not matched at one junction end, which may reflect a read error. This chain connects TRBV27 to TRBJ1-2, with 9 bases lining up with TRBD1. Germline CDR1 reads MNHEY; CDR2 reads SMNVEV (reference sequence). The CDR3 has 14 amino acids. The CDR3 protein is CANSPLGDRVDYTF. The CDR3 bases are TGTGCCAACAGTCCCCTAGGGGACAGGGTGGACTACACCTTC.

The rearrangement joins TRBV18 to TRBJ1-3; D unresolved. The CDR3 is 15 residues long. Trimming removed 0 bases from V and 0 bases from J, with 6 bases in between. Looked up from germline, CDR1 is KGHSH and CDR2 is LQKENI. The CDR3 DNA follows: TGTGCCAGCTCACCACCGTCGAGCTCTGGAAACACCATATATTTT. It specifies CASSPPSSSGNTIYF.

This clonotype was found a few times. The V gene is TRBV3-1, the J gene TRBJ2-2, with D perhaps TRBD1 or TRBD2 (7 bases each). Deletions cut 7 bases from V and 2 bases from J, with 14 bases between. CDR1 LGHDT and CDR2 YNNKEL come from the germline V gene (reference sequence). The CDR3 has 15 amino acids. CDR3 in amino acids: CASTQGGANTGELFF. The CDR3, as DNA: TGTGCCAGCACCCAGGGGGGGGCCAACACCGGGGAGCTGTTTTTT.

This clonotype has just a few counts. The rearrangement uses TRBV5-6 and TRBJ2-2; tentative D call: TRBD1 (6 bases). Looked up from germline, CDR1 is SGHDT and CDR2 is YYEEEE. The CDR3 has 15 residues. V lost 2 bases and J 0 bases, leaving 8 bases between the germline ends. In DNA form, the CDR3 reads TGTGCCAGCAGCTTTCGGACAGCGAACACCGGGGAGCTGTTTTTT. This encodes CASSFRTANTGELFF.

A few counts support this clonotype. V gene TRBV7-2 combines with J gene TRBJ2-5; TRBD2 agrees at 9 bases. The better agreement between TRBJ2-7 and the DNA end casts doubt on the J call. The germline V gene has CDR1 SGHTA and CDR2 FQGNSA. The CDR3 is 14 amino acids. The CDR3 DNA is TGTGCCAGCAGCGCTAGCGGGACTATCCACGAGCAGTACTTC. Its protein is CASSASGTIHEQYF.

V usage is TRBV19 and J usage is TRBJ1-5; D perhaps matches TRBD1 (5 bases). V was trimmed by 11 bases and J by 3 bases, leaving 17 bases between them. CDR1 and CDR2 (germline): LNHDA, SQIVND (reference sequence). The CDR3 consists of 14 residues. Written as DNA, the CDR3 is TGTGCCGGGGGAAGCAGGGTCGTCAATCAGCCCCAGCATTTT. Protein: CAGGSRVVNQPQHF. Full variable domain (rest looked up from reference TRBV19 and TRBJ1-5): DGGITQSPKYLFRKEGQNVTLSCEQNLNHDAMYWYRQDPGQGLRLIYYSQIVNDFQKGDIAEGYSVSREKKESFPLTVTSAQKNPTAFYLCAGGSRVVNQPQHFGDGTRLSIL.

This CDR3 reads CASSPVDLGGGYTF. CDR3 nucleotide sequence: TGTGCCAGCAGCCCAGTGGACCTTGGGGGTGGCTACACCTTC. This chain uses TRBV7-2 with TRBJ1-2; tentatively, D is TRBD1 (5 bases). Per germline, CDR1 SGHTA and CDR2 FQGNSA. This CDR3 contains 14 residues. The ends were cut back, 5 bases at V and 7 bases at J, with 17 bases in the middle. The variable domain in full, with the rest retrieved from reference TRBV7-2 and TRBJ1-2, is GAGVSQSPSNKVTEKGKDVELRCDPISGHTALYWYRQSLGQGLEFLIYFQGNSAPDKSGLPSDRFSAERTGGSVSTLTIQRTQQEDSAVYLCASSPVDLGGGYTFGSGTRLTVV.

The J gene is TRBJ1-2, the V gene TRBV21-1. TRBV21-1 is termed a pseudogene. The CDR3 covers 13 residues. CDR3 bases: TGTGCCAGCAGCATAGGCAGGGAGGAAGGCCACACCTTC. Its translation: CASSIGREEGHTF.

This clonotype was recorded at least ten times. This chain joins TRBV11-2 and TRBJ2-7; D not resolved. Per germline, CDR1 SGHAT and CDR2 FQNNGV. The CDR3 covers 13 residues. V gave up 5 bases and J gave up 3 bases, with 11 bases separating them. DNA for the CDR3: TGTGCCAGCAGCAGTACTGCAATCTACGAGCAGTACTTC. Protein product: CASSSTAIYEQYF.

This clonotype was counted many times. V usage is TRBV10-3 and J usage is TRBJ2-5, with no clear D. The CDR3 contains 17 residues. V lost 0 bases and J lost 4, with 18 bases in between. Germline V CDR1 and CDR2: ENHRY, SYGVKD. The CDR3 loop reads CAISESPSVRVGETQYF. The CDR3 DNA reads TGTGCCATCAGTGAGTCTCCTTCAGTCCGGGTAGGAGAGACCCAGTACTTC.

The chain has TRBV9 and TRBJ2-3; 7 bases match TRBD1. With 2 bases clipped from V and 5 bases from J, the junction kept 14 bases outside the gene matches. The CDR3 sequence is 17 residues long. Germline CDR1 SGDLS, CDR2 YYNGEE. In nucleotides, the CDR3 is TGTGCCAGCAGCGTGGCTGGTGGTGACAGGGCTGGAGATACGCAGTATTTT. This encodes CASSVAGGDRAGDTQYF.

V gene TRBV6-5 combines with J gene TRBJ2-1; D gene unclear. This CDR3 has 17 residues. Germline values: CDR1 MNHEY, CDR2 SVGAGI. V dropped 4 bases and J dropped 0 bases, with 16 bases sitting between them. The DNA for the CDR3 is TGTGCCAGCAGTTTATCAAGCTCTATCAGCTCCTACAATGAGCAGTTCTTC. As protein: CASSLSSSISSYNEQFF.

The rearrangement uses TRBV7-8 and TRBJ1-1; D uncertain. The CDR3 length is 12 residues. Trimming left V 10 bases short and J 4 bases short, with 13 bases between. Germline-derived CDR1 and CDR2 are SGHVS and FQNEAQ. The CDR3 spells CANRRVGTEAFF. CDR3 in DNA: TGTGCCAACCGGAGGGTGGGCACTGAAGCTTTCTTT. Full variable domain (outside the CDR3, taken from reference TRBV7-8 and TRBJ1-1): GAGVSQSPRYKVAKRGQDVALRCDPISGHVSLFWYQQALGQGPEFLTYFQNEAQLDKSGLPSDRFFAERPEGSVSTLKIQRTQQEDSAVYLCANRRVGTEAFFGQGTRLTVV.

This clonotype was detected ten times or more. The chain has TRBV7-2 and TRBJ1-4; D may be TRBD1 (6 bases). This CDR3 region has 15 residues. Deletions cut 1 base from V and 7 bases from J, with 13 bases between. Germline V gene sequence: CDR1 SGHTA, CDR2 FQGNSA. The DNA for the CDR3 is TGTGCCAGCAGCTTAGGTCGGGACACCTTTGAAAAACTGTTTTTT. It is translated as CASSLGRDTFEKLFF.

This clonotype was detected a few times. The chain is built from TRBV12-3 or TRBV12-4 and TRBJ1-2, with D possibly being TRBD1 (5 bases). This CDR3 is built from 13 residues. The germline V and J ends were trimmed by 4 bases and 8 bases, with 14 bases remaining between them. Written as DNA, the CDR3 is TGTGCCAGCAGTTCCCTAGGGGTAGGAGGCTACACCTTC. Its protein is CASSSLGVGGYTF.

There are a few counts of this clonotype. The chain joins TRBV7-9 to TRBJ1-5, with no clear D. The V end lost 6 bases, the J end lost 5 bases, and 8 bases lay between the germline ends. The CDR3 runs 12 residues. The V gene's germline CDR1 is SEHNR and CDR2 FQNEAQ (reference sequence). CDR3 sequence: CASSVGYQPQHF. CDR3 in DNA: TGTGCCAGCAGTGTGGGGTATCAGCCCCAGCATTTT.